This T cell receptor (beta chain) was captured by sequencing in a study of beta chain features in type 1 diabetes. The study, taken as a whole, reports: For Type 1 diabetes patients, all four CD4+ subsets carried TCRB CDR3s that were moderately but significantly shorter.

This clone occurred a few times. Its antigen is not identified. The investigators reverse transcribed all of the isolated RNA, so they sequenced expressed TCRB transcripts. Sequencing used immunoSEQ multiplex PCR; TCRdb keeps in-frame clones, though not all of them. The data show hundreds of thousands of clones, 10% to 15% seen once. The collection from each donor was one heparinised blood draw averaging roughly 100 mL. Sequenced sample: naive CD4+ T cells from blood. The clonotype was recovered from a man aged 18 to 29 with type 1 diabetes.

Written as DNA, the CDR3 is TGCGCCAGCAGCGCATCGGGACCCCGAAATGAGCAGTTCTTC. Translating gives CASSASGPRNEQFF. The chain carries TRBV5-1 and TRBJ2-1; D is tentatively TRBD1 or TRBD2 (5 bases each). V was shortened by 4 bases and J by 7 bases, with 15 bases between the two germline ends. CDR1 is SGHRS and CDR2 is YFSETQ in the germline V gene. This CDR3 spans 14 amino acids.